Detailed here is one TCR beta chain. Its antigen is not identified. TCRdb redid the calling of the 5' RACE reads with MiXCR, one entry per CDR3 protein. Found here are roughly 190,000 distinct CDR3 sequences, roughly 13% of them singletons; the top ten hold 16%. The entry originates in a study of CD8 T cells in ankylosing spondylitis. In germline, CDR1 is SEHNR, CDR2 FQNEAQ (reference sequence). V lost 5 bases to trimming and J lost 5 bases, with 5 bases between them. The CDR3 contains 11 residues. Study conclusions and caveats: Matched ankylosing spondylitis synovial fluid reportedly contained a significantly enriched population of disease-linked clones.

Sequencing input: blood, either unsorted or a sorted T cell fraction (not recorded which). The clonotype comes from a male donor with ankylosing spondylitis or in good health (not recorded which). The chain recombines TRBV7-9 with TRBJ2-3; D unresolved. The CDR3 loop is CASSQKDTQYF. The CDR3 DNA follows: TGTGCCAGCAGCCAGAAAGATACGCAGTATTTT. Together with reference TRBV7-9 and TRBJ2-3, the CDR3 gives the full variable domain: DTGVSQNPRHKITKRGQNVTFRCDPISEHNRLYWYRQTLGQGPEFLTYFQNEAQLEKSRLLSDRFSAERPKGSFSTLEIQRTEQGDSAMYLCASSQKDTQYFGPGTRLTVL.